The clone carrying this TCR beta chain came up many times. Its specificity is not known. This sample was included in a study of neurological immune-mediated disorders. The study's findings and limits: One related-CDR3 cluster, which may be a signature, held the repertoires of 18 of 34 multiple sclerosis patients after phylogenetic grouping. The authors found no clinical or MRI feature associated with the multiple sclerosis repertoire cluster. HTLV-1-associated myelopathy had the most TCR clonal expansion, whereas multiple sclerosis had the least (lower than in healthy controls).

CDR1 and CDR2 (germline): SQVTM, ANQGSEA. The CDR3 runs 12 residues. It was by 5'RACE with 10-nucleotide random UMIs that the cDNA was made. TCRdb ran MiXCR on the 5' RACE reads and lists one entry per CDR3 protein. The sample carries approximately 90,000 distinct CDR3 sequences, around 3.3% recorded once. The source is a woman between 18 and 29 years old with multiple sclerosis. V and J are TRBV29-1 and TRBJ1-4; no definite D call. Sample: PBMCs. The CDR3 DNA reads TGCAGTGGGTCCCAGACTAATGAAAAACTGTTTTTT. It is translated as CSGSQTNEKLFF.